A selection of T cell receptor beta chains follows, all from one sample in a study of kidney transplant recipient with SARS-CoV-2 infection. TCRdb reanalysed the reads using MiXCR and keeps one entry per CDR3 protein. The table includes roughly 250,000 distinct CDR3 sequences, about 28% detected once. This specimen was a blood sample, taken at baseline and on day 111 from a kidney transplant recipient. These receptors came from a young adult male patient who had COVID-19 and was a kidney transplant recipient. A subset of T cells may come from the graft donor. The CDR3 runs from the conserved cysteine through the conserved F or W. The order of the fields is clone size, D gene, V gene, J gene, CDR3 DNA, CDR3 protein. The D gene is left open where the match is weak. Expanded clones are given a class, and other clones once, few, many or no size at all.

abundance: NA; d_gene: NA; v_gene: TRBV30; j_gene: TRBJ1-2; CDR3nt: TGTGCCTGGATAGGTAGGCGTTATAGAAAGACCTATGGCCACACCTTC; CDR3aa: CAWIGRRYRKTYGHTF
abundance: NA; d_gene: TRBD2; v_gene: TRBV7-2; j_gene: TRBJ2-3; CDR3nt: TGTGCCAGCGGCTCATCTAGCGGGAGGGCCGAGGCGGCAGATACGCAGTATTTT; CDR3aa: CASGSSSGRAEAADTQYF
abundance: many; d_gene: NA; v_gene: TRBV5-6; j_gene: TRBJ2-7; CDR3nt: TGTGCCAGCAGCTTGTTTTCGACTCTTGAGTACGAGCAGTACTTC; CDR3aa: CASSLFSTLEYEQYF
abundance: few; d_gene: NA; v_gene: TRBV20-1; j_gene: TRBJ2-1; CDR3nt: TGCAGTGCTAGAGAGATTAGCGGCAATGAGCAGTTCTTC; CDR3aa: CSAREISGNEQFF
abundance: many; d_gene: NA; v_gene: TRBV7-9; j_gene: TRBJ1-2; CDR3nt: TGTGCCAGCAGCAACTTGGGTATTTTAGCTAACTATGGCTACACCTTC; CDR3aa: CASSNLGILANYGYTF
abundance: many; d_gene: NA; v_gene: TRBV11-3; j_gene: TRBJ1-2; CDR3nt: TGTGCCAGCAGCCCTAACACCGATCTCGGAAAGACCTATGGCTACACCTTC; CDR3aa: CASSPNTDLGKTYGYTF
abundance: many; d_gene: NA; v_gene: TRBV6-6; j_gene: TRBJ2-1; CDR3nt: TGTGCCAGCAGTTCCCAGGCGTTATACAATGAGCAGTTCTTC; CDR3aa: CASSSQALYNEQFF
abundance: many; d_gene: NA; v_gene: TRBV20-1; j_gene: TRBJ1-3; CDR3nt: TGCAGTGCTAGGGAGTTTACGGTACAGGGTGATGGAAACACCATATATTTT; CDR3aa: CSAREFTVQGDGNTIYF
abundance: many; d_gene: NA; v_gene: TRBV11-2; j_gene: TRBJ2-7; CDR3nt: TGTGCCAGCAGCTTAGATTTTGCGGACGAGCAGTACTTC; CDR3aa: CASSLDFADEQYF
abundance: NA; d_gene: NA; v_gene: TRBV12-3/TRBV12-4; j_gene: TRBJ2-3; CDR3nt: TGTGCCAGCAGCAGATCAGGGGCAGATACGCAGTATTTT; CDR3aa: CASSRSGADTQYF
abundance: NA; d_gene: NA; v_gene: TRBV4-2; j_gene: TRBJ1-2; CDR3nt: TGTGCCAGCAGCTTCGAGAGCAAAGGTTGGAAGACCTATGGCTACACCTTC; CDR3aa: CASSFESKGWKTYGYTF
abundance: many; d_gene: NA; v_gene: TRBV6-5; j_gene: TRBJ1-5; CDR3nt: TGTGCCAGCAGAGTGAACAATCAGCCCCAGCATTTT; CDR3aa: CASRVNNQPQHF
abundance: many; d_gene: TRBD2; v_gene: TRBV5-6; j_gene: TRBJ2-7; CDR3nt: TGTGCCAGCAGCCCGGGACTAGCGGGCTACGAGCAGTACTTC; CDR3aa: CASSPGLAGYEQYF
abundance: many; d_gene: TRBD1; v_gene: TRBV20-1; j_gene: TRBJ2-3; CDR3nt: TGCAGTGCTGACAGGGGGGCTACAGATACGCAGTATTTT; CDR3aa: CSADRGATDTQYF
abundance: many; d_gene: NA; v_gene: TRBV30; j_gene: TRBJ2-2; CDR3nt: TGTGCCTGGAGTAGGAGCACCGGGGAGCTGTTTTTT; CDR3aa: CAWSRSTGELFF
abundance: NA; d_gene: NA; v_gene: TRBV7-7; j_gene: TRBJ1-2; CDR3nt: TGTGCCAGCAGCCTAGTCGGTAAGTGCCGAAAGACCTATGGCTACACCTTC; CDR3aa: CASSLVGKCRKTYGYTF
abundance: many; d_gene: NA; v_gene: TRBV12-3/TRBV12-4; j_gene: TRBJ1-2; CDR3nt: TGTGCCAGCAGTGTTACGGTCACAGCAGGAAAGACCTATGGCTACACCTTC; CDR3aa: CASSVTVTAGKTYGYTF
abundance: many; d_gene: TRBD2; v_gene: TRBV24-1; j_gene: TRBJ2-5; CDR3nt: TGTGCCACCAGTGATGCTAGCGGGTCCCAAGAGACCCAGTACTTC; CDR3aa: CATSDASGSQETQYF
abundance: NA; d_gene: NA; v_gene: TRBV30; j_gene: TRBJ1-6; CDR3nt: TGTACCTGGAGTGTACGGCTGGGGAATTCACTCCTCCACTTT; CDR3aa: CTWSVRLGNSLLHF
abundance: many; d_gene: TRBD1; v_gene: TRBV15; j_gene: TRBJ2-5; CDR3nt: TGTGCCACCAGCCCGACGGACAGGGGGCTAGAGACCCAGTACTTC; CDR3aa: CATSPTDRGLETQYF
abundance: many; d_gene: NA; v_gene: TRBV28; j_gene: TRBJ2-7; CDR3nt: TGTGCCCGCCCGTTGGGGAGCAGGTACTCCTACGAGCAGTACTTC; CDR3aa: CARPLGSRYSYEQYF
abundance: many; d_gene: NA; v_gene: TRBV28; j_gene: TRBJ1-1; CDR3nt: TGTGCCAGCAGTTTTGCAGGGTCAGCCATCTTT; CDR3aa: CASSFAGSAIF
abundance: few; d_gene: TRBD2; v_gene: TRBV2; j_gene: TRBJ2-3; CDR3nt: TGTGCCAGTATAGCGGGAGTGTCAGATACGCAGTATTTT; CDR3aa: CASIAGVSDTQYF
abundance: many; d_gene: TRBD2; v_gene: TRBV12-3/TRBV12-4; j_gene: TRBJ2-1; CDR3nt: TGTGCCAGCAGTTCACCGGGACTAGCGAAGAATGAGCAGTTCTTC; CDR3aa: CASSSPGLAKNEQFF
abundance: many; d_gene: NA; v_gene: TRBV24-1; j_gene: TRBJ1-2; CDR3nt: TGTGCCACCAGTGATGGGCAGGCGAGGGGCTACACCTTC; CDR3aa: CATSDGQARGYTF
abundance: NA; d_gene: NA; v_gene: TRBV7-9; j_gene: TRBJ1-1; CDR3nt: TGTGCCGCCACCCCCAGCGGCACGAACACTGAAGCTTTCTTT; CDR3aa: CAATPSGTNTEAFF
abundance: NA; d_gene: TRBD1; v_gene: TRBV7-2; j_gene: TRBJ2-1; CDR3nt: TGTGCCAGCAGCCCACAAATCAGGACAGGTACGGGTGAGCAGTTCTTC; CDR3aa: CASSPQIRTGTGEQFF
abundance: few; d_gene: NA; v_gene: TRBV29-1; j_gene: TRBJ2-1; CDR3nt: TGCAGCGTTGTACGGCGGGTTGGAAATGAGCAGTTCTTC; CDR3aa: CSVVRRVGNEQFF
abundance: many; d_gene: TRBD1; v_gene: TRBV12-3/TRBV12-4; j_gene: TRBJ2-7; CDR3nt: TGTGCCAGCAGCCCCGACAGGGGTGAGCAGTACTTC; CDR3aa: CASSPDRGEQYF
abundance: many; d_gene: NA; v_gene: TRBV16; j_gene: TRBJ1-2; CDR3nt: TGTGCCAGCAGCGGTAGCAAGGTCGTTAGAAAGACCTATGGCTACACCTTC; CDR3aa: CASSGSKVVRKTYGYTF